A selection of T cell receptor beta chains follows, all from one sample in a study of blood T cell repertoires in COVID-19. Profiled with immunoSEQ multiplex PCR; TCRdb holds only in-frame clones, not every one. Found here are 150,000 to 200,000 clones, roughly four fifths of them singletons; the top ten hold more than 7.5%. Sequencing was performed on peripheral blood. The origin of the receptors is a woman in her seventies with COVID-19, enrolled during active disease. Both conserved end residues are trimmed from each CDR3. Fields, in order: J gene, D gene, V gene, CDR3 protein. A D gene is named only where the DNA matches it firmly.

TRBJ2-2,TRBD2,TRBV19,ASSISGLAVNTGELF
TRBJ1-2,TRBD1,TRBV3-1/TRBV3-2,ASSQAVRGQGYT
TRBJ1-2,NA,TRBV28,ASSLRVHGYT
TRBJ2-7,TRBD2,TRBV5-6,ASSLRTSVYEQY
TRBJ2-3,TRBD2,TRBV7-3,ASSTWTSGRAGTDTQY
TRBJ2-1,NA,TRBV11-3,ASSLDADYNEQF
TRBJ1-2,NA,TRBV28,ASSLLQGPIYGYT
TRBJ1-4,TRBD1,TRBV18,ASSTERGRSEKLF
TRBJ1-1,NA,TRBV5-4,ASTDSTRRPEAF
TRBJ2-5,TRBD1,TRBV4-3,ASSQVRGQGTSETQY
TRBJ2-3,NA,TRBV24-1,ATSFQGGSTDTQY
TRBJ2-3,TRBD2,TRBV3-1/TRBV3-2,ATHSGRVTDTQY
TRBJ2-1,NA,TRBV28,ASSFLRYNEQF
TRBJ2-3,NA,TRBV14,ASSQKRLTVLDTQY
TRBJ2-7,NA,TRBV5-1,ASSLDGTPGYEQY
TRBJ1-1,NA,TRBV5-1,ASSSGRAGVNTEAF
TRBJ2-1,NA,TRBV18,ASSRFGGESNEQF
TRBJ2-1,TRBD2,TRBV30,ASASGRAYNEQF
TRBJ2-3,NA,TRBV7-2,ASSLGGGGGRTDTQY
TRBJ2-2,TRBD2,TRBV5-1,ASSLARLAGGTGELF
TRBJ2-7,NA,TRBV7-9,ASSPISGAPLYEQY
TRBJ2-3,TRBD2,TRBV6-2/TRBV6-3,ASSFSWTSGRTDTQY